These T cell receptor beta chains were read from a single sample in a study of blood T cell repertoires in COVID-19. Libraries were prepared by immunoSEQ multiplex PCR; TCRdb keeps only in-frame clonotypes and omits some of them. The sample holds 35,000 to 45,000 clones; 90% are singletons and the top ten take 2.5% to 3%. Sequencing was performed on peripheral blood. The receptors were sampled from a man aged 50 to 59 with active COVID-19. Each CDR3 is given with its conserved first and last residue. The order of the fields is D gene, V gene, clone size, J gene, CDR3 protein, CDR3 DNA. D genes are given only for firm matches. The size field is filled for only some rows; it gives once, few, many or a size class.

-,TRBV7-3,-,TRBJ2-2,CASSLMGPNTGELFF,TGTGCCAGCAGCTTAATGGGCCCCAACACCGGGGAGCTGTTTTTT
-,TRBV5-8,-,TRBJ1-6,CASSRGGDNSPLHF,TGTGCCAGCAGCCGAGGGGGGGATAATTCACCCCTCCACTTT
-,TRBV5-6,few,TRBJ1-6,CASSFVQSPLHF,TGTGCCAGCAGCTTTGTACAGTCACCCCTCCACTTT
TRBD2,TRBV30,-,TRBJ2-7,CAGGRTSVYEQYF,TGTGCCGGGGGGCGGACTAGCGTTTACGAGCAGTACTTC
-,TRBV6-5,-,TRBJ1-2,CASRPGQNYGYTF,TGTGCCAGCAGGCCCGGACAGAATTATGGCTACACCTTC
TRBD1,TRBV6-5,-,TRBJ1-2,CAGSIEGQGYGYTF,TGTGCCGGCAGTATAGAGGGACAGGGCTATGGCTACACCTTC
-,TRBV30,-,TRBJ2-2,CAWIPRPNTGELFF,TGTGCCTGGATCCCCAGGCCGAACACCGGGGAGCTGTTTTTT
-,TRBV9,-,TRBJ1-6,CASSPGVTYNSPLHF,TGTGCCAGCAGCCCCGGGGTGACCTATAATTCACCCCTCCACTTT
-,TRBV5-1,once,TRBJ1-4,CASSLEQRNEKLFF,TGCGCCAGCAGCTTGGAACAAAGAAATGAAAAACTGTTTTTT
-,TRBV6-5,once,TRBJ1-2,CASSYEAGNPYGYTF,TGTGCCAGCAGCTACGAGGCAGGGAACCCCTATGGCTACACCTTC
-,TRBV5-8,-,TRBJ1-1,CASSLGLMNTEAFF,TGTGCCAGCAGCTTGGGGCTGATGAACACTGAAGCTTTCTTT
TRBD2,TRBV19,-,TRBJ2-6,CASRRETSSGANVLTF,TGTGCCAGTAGGCGGGAGACCAGCTCTGGGGCCAACGTCCTGACTTTC
TRBD2,TRBV7-2,-,TRBJ2-1,CASLPRTSGYNEQFF,TGTGCCAGCCTCCCAAGGACTAGCGGCTACAATGAGCAGTTCTTC
TRBD1,TRBV19,-,TRBJ1-4,CASTMRGQGEKLFF,TGTGCCAGTACAATGAGGGGGCAGGGTGAAAAACTGTTTTTT
-,TRBV19,-,TRBJ1-4,CASSTGVINEKLFF,TGTGCCAGTAGTACGGGGGTTATCAATGAAAAACTGTTTTTT
-,TRBV3-1/TRBV3-2,-,TRBJ2-7,CASSQVRGGLQYF,TGTGCCAGCAGCCAAGTACGGGGAGGCTTGCAGTACTTC
TRBD1,TRBV7-9,-,TRBJ2-5,CASSLSGTGPGTQYF,TGTGCCAGCAGCTTATCCGGGACAGGGCCGGGGACCCAGTACTTC
-,TRBV4-3,medium-sized,TRBJ2-7,CASSQERAYEQYF,TGCGCCAGCAGCCAAGAGAGGGCCTACGAGCAGTACTTC
-,TRBV7-2,-,TRBJ2-2,CASSRPPGTGELFF,TGTGCCAGCAGTCGACCTCCAGGCACCGGGGAGCTGTTTTTT
-,TRBV15,-,TRBJ2-7,CATSSPQNSYEQYF,TGTGCCACCAGCAGTCCCCAGAACTCCTACGAGCAGTACTTC
-,TRBV6-1,-,TRBJ1-6,CATQVGSRSPLHF,TGTGCCACCCAGGTTGGGTCGCGTTCACCCCTCCACTTT
-,TRBV14,-,TRBJ2-1,CASSQDVGSSEQFF,TGTGCCAGCAGCCAAGATGTCGGGTCCTCGGAGCAGTTCTTC
-,TRBV28,-,TRBJ1-5,CASSRLINQPQHF,TGTGCCAGCAGTCGACTGATCAATCAGCCCCAGCATTTT
TRBD2,TRBV18,-,TRBJ2-3,CASSTQAGGSSTDTQYF,TGTGCCAGCTCAACTCAGGCGGGGGGATCTAGCACAGATACGCAGTATTTT
-,TRBV15,-,TRBJ1-3,CATSRDPKGGSGNTIYF,TGTGCCACCAGCAGAGATCCGAAAGGGGGCTCTGGAAACACCATATATTTT
-,TRBV7-9,-,TRBJ1-2,CASRRDGNYGYTF,TGTGCCAGCAGGCGGGACGGAAACTATGGCTACACCTTC
-,TRBV5-1,-,TRBJ1-2,CASSSEGGYGYTF,TGCGCCAGCAGCTCCGAAGGAGGCTATGGCTACACCTTC
-,TRBV9,-,TRBJ1-3,CASTPRREGNTIYF,TGTGCCAGCACCCCACGGCGGGAAGGAAACACCATATATTTT
-,TRBV5-1,-,TRBJ2-3,CASSSDKSTDTQYF,TGCGCCAGCAGCTCGGACAAGAGCACAGATACGCAGTATTTT
TRBD2,TRBV11-2,-,TRBJ2-3,CASSPQLAGGPHTQYF,TGTGCCAGCAGCCCGCAACTAGCGGGGGGCCCACATACGCAGTATTTT
TRBD2,TRBV10-2,-,TRBJ2-1,CASSDQAGGIEQFF,TGCGCCAGCAGTGACCAAGCGGGGGGAATAGAGCAGTTCTTC
TRBD2,TRBV2,-,TRBJ2-2,CARRLAGGNTGELFF,TGTGCCAGGAGGCTAGCGGGGGGGAATACCGGGGAGCTGTTTTTT
-,TRBV19,-,TRBJ1-5,CASSSGRGGSQPQHF,TGTGCCAGTAGTTCCGGGAGGGGAGGGAGTCAGCCCCAGCATTTT
TRBD1,TRBV12-5,-,TRBJ1-1,CASAETGQGIMNTEAFF,TGTGCTAGTGCCGAAACTGGACAGGGAATCATGAACACTGAAGCTTTCTTT
-,TRBV20-1,once,TRBJ1-1,CSASVRTEAFF,TGCAGTGCTAGTGTCCGCACTGAAGCTTTCTTT
TRBD2,TRBV9,-,TRBJ2-1,CASSVATSGSGGLDEQFF,TGTGCCAGCAGCGTAGCTACCTCGGGTAGCGGGGGTCTCGATGAGCAGTTCTTC
TRBD1,TRBV7-6,-,TRBJ1-4,CASSLQGAGEKLFF,TGTGCCAGCAGCTTACAGGGGGCGGGAGAAAAACTGTTTTTT
-,TRBV25-1,-,TRBJ2-2,CASSDQGEAGELFF,TGTGCCAGCAGTGATCAGGGGGAGGCAGGGGAGCTGTTTTTT
TRBD1,TRBV5-4,-,TRBJ2-7,CASSLGTGAIYEQYF,TGTGCCAGCAGCTTGGGGACAGGGGCAATTTACGAGCAGTACTTC
-,TRBV7-7,-,TRBJ2-3,CASSLALENTQYF,TGTGCTAGCAGCTTAGCTCTCGAGAATACGCAGTATTTT
-,TRBV28,-,TRBJ1-2,CASSLTVNYGYTF,TGTGCCAGCAGTTTGACAGTAAACTATGGCTACACCTTC
TRBD2,TRBV10-3,-,TRBJ2-5,CATVLAKETQYF,TGTGCCACAGTACTAGCGAAAGAGACCCAGTACTTC
-,TRBV15,-,TRBJ1-1,CATSRKATANTEAFF,TGTGCCACCAGCAGAAAAGCGACAGCGAACACTGAAGCTTTCTTT
TRBD1,TRBV10-2,-,TRBJ1-1,CASSERTGVNTEAFF,TGCGCCAGCAGTGAAAGGACAGGGGTGAACACTGAAGCTTTCTTT
TRBD1,TRBV7-2,-,TRBJ2-1,CASSSDRGYNEQFF,TGTGCCAGCAGCTCGGACAGGGGCTACAATGAGCAGTTCTTC
-,TRBV7-7,-,TRBJ2-5,CASSLVQGETQYF,TGTGCTAGCAGCTTAGTACAGGGTGAGACCCAGTACTTC
TRBD1,TRBV27,-,TRBJ2-3,CASSFRYLGQGSTDTQYF,TGTGCCAGCAGTTTCCGGTATCTAGGACAGGGTAGCACAGATACGCAGTATTTT
TRBD2,TRBV10-2,-,TRBJ2-1,CASSESTGGPINEQFF,TGCGCCAGCAGTGAGTCGACGGGGGGGCCTATAAATGAGCAGTTCTTC
-,TRBV10-3,-,TRBJ2-2,CAISSTGSVTGELFF,TGTGCCATCAGCTCCACAGGGTCGGTCACCGGGGAGCTGTTTTTT
-,TRBV9,-,TRBJ1-2,CASSIIGTGSYGYTF,TGTGCCAGCAGCATCATAGGCACAGGCTCCTATGGCTACACCTTC
-,TRBV7-2,-,TRBJ2-2,CASSKRQGSGELFF,TGTGCCAGCAGCAAACGTCAGGGATCCGGGGAGCTGTTTTTT
TRBD1,TRBV7-3,-,TRBJ1-2,CASSPGQGDHGYTF,TGTGCCAGCAGCCCAGGACAGGGGGACCATGGCTACACCTTC
TRBD1,TRBV6-5,-,TRBJ1-2,CASSYRPQGAYGYTF,TGTGCCAGCAGTTACCGACCACAGGGGGCGTATGGCTACACCTTC
TRBD1,TRBV2,-,TRBJ1-5,CASTPSVGTGGAQPQHF,TGTGCCAGCACCCCCTCCGTGGGGACAGGGGGGGCTCAGCCCCAGCATTTT
TRBD2,TRBV6-1,few,TRBJ2-3,CASSDLAGGPNTQYF,TGTGCCAGCAGTGACCTAGCGGGGGGGCCGAATACGCAGTATTTT
-,TRBV18,-,TRBJ2-7,CASSPPSREGYEQYF,TGTGCCAGCTCACCACCTTCCAGGGAAGGTTACGAGCAGTACTTC
-,TRBV6-6,-,TRBJ2-3,CASRLSTDTQYF,TGTGCCAGCCGACTTAGCACAGATACGCAGTATTTT